Described below is a single T cell receptor (beta chain) sequence and its context. At one boundary the junction diverges from the germline segment, which might be a read error. Assay runs were performed at deep level. Evenly divided among several immunoSEQ plates was the genomic DNA of each subset. Replicate PCRs run on unsorted PBMC used approximately 300 ng DNA, which was about 30,000 T cell genomes. Clones were sequenced by immunoSEQ multiplex PCR, and TCRdb holds only the in-frame ones, with some missing. The sample lists around 500,000 clones, approximately 79% occurring once. These data are taken from a study of shared clonotypes between healthy human individuals. CDR3 length equals 16 residues. CDR1 and CDR2 from the germline V gene are SSHAT and FNYEAQ (reference sequence). Each sample came from a Caucasian adult donor living in Nashville, Tennessee.

The origin of this receptor is a woman in her thirties or forties in good health. Some clones in this sample may be carry-over from other donors' samples. The source material was PBMCs. The chain carries TRBV7-7 and TRBJ2-5; 11 bases line up with TRBD2. CDR3 nucleotides: TGTGCTAGCAGCTTAGGATTAGCGGGAGGGGAAGAGACCCAGTACTTC. This gives the protein CASSLGLAGGEETQYF. The full variable domain, in which reference TRBV7-7 and TRBJ2-5 provide the parts outside the CDR3, is GAGVSQSPRYKVTKRGQDVTLRCDPISSHATLYWYQQALGQGPEFLTYFNYEAQPDKSGLPSDRFSAERPEGSISTLTIQRTEQRDSAMYRCASSLGLAGGEETQYFGPGTRLLVL.